This T cell receptor beta chain was observed in a study of regulatory T cells in long-lasting Graves disease. Time point: newly diagnosed GD, antithyroid drugs for less than 3 months. With RNA extracted from PBMCs as input, the TCR library was made. This CDR3 spans 14 amino acids. V shed 5 bases, J shed 9 bases, and the junction held 7 bases outside the gene matches. Germline V gene lookup returns CDR1 DFQATT and CDR2 SNEGSKA (reference sequence). Sequencing libraries for TCR beta were prepared with iRepertoire HTBI primers and Arm-PCR of CDR3 regions. In TCRdb, the multiplex PCR reads were re-called with MiXCR into one record per CDR3 protein. The repertoire holds 200,000 to 250,000 distinct CDR3 sequences, with roughly 21% as singletons.

The TCR originated in a female donor with Graves disease. The material was peripheral blood mononuclear cells (PBMCs), obtained at new diagnosis, from a patient treated with antithyroid drugs. The rearrangement links TRBV20-1 to TRBJ2-1; 13 bases align to TRBD2. The CDR3 is CSASGTSGIGEQFF. The CDR3 region has the DNA TGCAGTGCTTCCGGGACTAGCGGGATTGGTGAGCAGTTCTTC.